A single sample is the source of the 25 T cell receptor beta chains below, sequenced in a study of blood T cell repertoires in COVID-19. Sequenced by immunoSEQ multiplex PCR; TCRdb stores in-frame clones only, minus some. The sample includes some 700,000 clones, approximately 90% of them seen just once. Specimen: peripheral blood. These receptors all stem from a woman between 18 and 29 years old with acute or convalescent COVID-19.

This chain links TRBV29-1 with TRBJ2-5, with TRBD2 matching 11 bases. CDR3 length: 14 residues. In germline, CDR1 is SQVTM, CDR2 ANQGSEA. V was clipped by 3 bases and J by 2 bases; unmatched bases: 2. DNA of the CDR3: TGCAGCGTTGAGGGACTAGCGGTGCAAGAGACCCAGTACTTC. Encoded protein: CSVEGLAVQETQYF.

This chain uses TRBV29-1 with TRBJ2-1; 10 bases align to TRBD1. J gave up 9 bases and V 2 bases, and 4 bases lay outside the gene matches. The CDR3 length is 13 residues. Germline V CDR1 and CDR2: SQVTM, ANQGSEA. The CDR3 DNA reads as TGCAGCGTTGAAAGAAGGGACAGGGGTGAGCAGTTCTTC. It codes for CSVERRDRGEQFF.

The V call is TRBV5-4, the J call TRBJ1-2; no clear D gene. Per germline, CDR1 SGHNT and CDR2 YYREEE (reference sequence). V was clipped by 0 bases and J by 0 bases, with 12 bases between them. This CDR3 is built from 16 residues. The DNA of the CDR3 is TGTGCCAGCAGCTTGGTTGTAGGCGGCTCTAACTATGGCTACACCTTC. This translates into CASSLVVGGSNYGYTF.

J is TRBJ1-3 and V is TRBV14; D gene unclear. The CDR3 sequence is 16 residues long. Germline values: CDR1 SGHDN, CDR2 FVKESK. Deletions cut 1 base from V and 2 bases from J, with 12 bases between. Here the CDR3 reads CASSQVTGLTGNTIYF. The DNA of the CDR3 is TGTGCCAGCAGCCAAGTTACGGGGTTGACTGGAAACACCATATATTTT.

The rearrangement uses TRBV6-5 and TRBJ1-3, with TRBD1 as a possible D gene (5 bases). Between the trimmed V and J ends, which lost 7 bases and 0 bases, there was a span of 10 bases. Germline V gives CDR1 MNHEY, CDR2 SVGAGI. The CDR3 spans 14 residues. CDR3 sequence reads: CASTDRSSGNTIYF. CDR3 nucleotide sequence: TGTGCCAGCACCGACAGAAGCTCTGGAAACACCATATATTTT.

The gene calls are TRBV2 and TRBJ1-2; 7 nucleotides agree with TRBD1. Trimming took 6 bases from V and 0 from J; bases not matched to a gene: 7. Germline CDR1 is SNHLY and CDR2 is FYNNEI. This CDR3 is built from 15 residues. CDR3 nucleotide sequence: TGTGCCAGCAGGGGCGGACAGGTGACTAACTATGGCTACACCTTC. Protein product: CASRGGQVTNYGYTF.

V gene TRBV7-2 combines with J gene TRBJ2-2; D is perhaps TRBD2 (5 bases). The CDR3 runs to 13 residues. V was clipped by 7 bases and J by 6 bases, with 12 bases between them. The germline CDR1 and CDR2 sequences are SGHTA and FQGNSA. The CDR3 protein is CASTRVGAGELFF. Written as DNA, the CDR3 is TGTGCCAGCACCCGAGTCGGGGCCGGGGAGCTGTTTTTT.

V usage is TRBV5-3 and J usage is TRBJ1-1; D gene uncertain. TRBV5-3 is known as an ORF, though its function is uncertain. This CDR3 is built from 15 residues. The V end was cut by 2 bases, the J end by 5 bases, with 16 bases between. CDR3 in amino acids: CARSLIWTDFTEAFF. CDR3 DNA sequence: TGTGCCAGAAGCTTAATCTGGACTGATTTTACTGAAGCTTTCTTT.

This clone was recorded a few times. The sample contains more than one DNA sequence encoding this CDR3. The chain employs TRBV5-6 and TRBJ2-7, with D possibly TRBD1 on 5 matching bases. With 2 bases removed from V and 3 bases from J, the gap between germline ends came to 6 bases. Germline CDR1 SGHDT, CDR2 YYEEEE. CDR3 length equals 12 residues. In nucleotides, the CDR3 is TGTGCCAGCAGCTTTCAGGGCTACGAGCAGTACTTC. This sequence encodes CASSFQGYEQYF.

The gene calls are TRBV7-2 and TRBJ2-3; D is unclear. The germline gives CDR1 SGHTA, CDR2 FQGNSA. The CDR3 is 12 residues long. V dropped 5 bases and J dropped 4 bases, with 7 bases sitting between them. The CDR3 nucleotides read TGTGCCAGCAGCCATAACTCAGATACGCAGTATTTT. Its translation is CASSHNSDTQYF.

V is TRBV11-2 and J is TRBJ2-2, with 8 positions matching TRBD1. The CDR3 loop spans 19 amino acids. Germline V gene lookup returns CDR1 SGHAT and CDR2 FQNNGV. After removal of 4 bases from V and 7 bases from J, the junction contained 20 bases not matched to a gene. In DNA form, the CDR3 reads TGTGCCAGCAGCTCCCTCCGGGCCCCATCGAGGACAGGGCACGGGGAGCTGTTTTTT. It specifies CASSSLRAPSRTGHGELFF.

The CDR3 protein is CASTNAGQNTEAFF. The CDR3 nucleotides read TGTGCCAGCACCAATGCAGGGCAGAACACTGAAGCTTTCTTT. The chain combines TRBV5-4 with TRBJ1-1; possibly TRBD1 for D (5 bases). Germline-derived CDR1 and CDR2 are SGHNT and YYREEE (reference sequence). The CDR3 extends over 14 amino acids. Trimming removed 6 bases from V and 1 base from J, with 13 bases in between.

The chain combines TRBV5-1 with TRBJ2-1; TRBD2 agrees at 9 bases. Per the germline V gene, CDR1 is SGHRS and CDR2 is YFSETQ. CDR3 size: 15 residues. V trimming: 4 bases; J trimming: 7 bases; junction bases outside the gene matches: 9. The CDR3 bases are TGCGCCAGCAGCCCGGCGGGGGGGCCGAGGAATGAGCAGTTCTTC. This codes for CASSPAGGPRNEQFF.

The chain employs TRBV4-1 and TRBJ1-1; D unclear. V dropped 8 bases and J dropped 0 bases, with 13 bases sitting between them. This CDR3 is 14 amino acids long. CDR1 is MGHRA, CDR2 YSYEKL, per germline. The CDR3 nucleotides read TGCGCCAGCCCTCGGCGGCGGGTGAACACTGAAGCTTTCTTT. Residues: CASPRRRVNTEAFF.

The rearrangement uses TRBV2 and TRBJ2-2; D unresolved. CDR1 and CDR2 from the germline V gene are SNHLY and FYNNEI. The CDR3 totals 15 residues. Deletions cut 4 bases from V and 0 bases from J, with 9 bases between. For the CDR3, the DNA is TGTGCCAGCAGTGGTACCAGAACGAACACCGGGGAGCTGTTTTTT. Translated: CASSGTRTNTGELFF.

The V call is TRBV25-1, the J call TRBJ1-3; D is perhaps TRBD1 (5 bases). V lost 6 bases and J lost 1, with 10 bases in between. The V gene's germline CDR1 is MGHDK and CDR2 SYGVNS. CDR3 length equals 14 residues. As DNA, the CDR3 is TGTGCCAGCAGGGGGCAGGCGTCTGGAAACACCATATATTTT. Its protein product is CASRGQASGNTIYF. Full variable domain (remainder filled in from reference TRBV25-1 and TRBJ1-3): EADIYQTPRYLVIGTGKKITLECSQTMGHDKMYWYQQDPGMELHLIHYSYGVNSTEKGDLSSESTVSRIRTEHFPLTLESARPSHTSQYLCASRGQASGNTIYFGEGSWLTVV.

The V call is TRBV6-5, the J call TRBJ1-1, with D possibly being TRBD1 (6 bases). The CDR3 sequence is 14 residues long. The V end lost 6 bases, the J end lost 1 base, and 12 bases lay between the germline ends. Germline CDR1 reads MNHEY; CDR2 reads SVGAGI. The CDR3 protein is CASSHRDKNTEAFF. The CDR3 DNA reads TGTGCCAGCAGCCACAGGGACAAGAACACTGAAGCTTTCTTT.

This chain connects TRBV7-9 to TRBJ2-5, with 9 positions matching TRBD2. The CDR3 runs 17 residues. Germline lookup yields CDR1 SEHNR and CDR2 FQNEAQ (reference sequence). V lost 3 bases, J lost 2 bases, and 10 bases stayed unmatched. CDR3 DNA sequence: TGTGCCAGCAGCTTGAGCTCCTGGCGGGGGGGACAAGAGACCCAGTACTTC. Translating it yields CASSLSSWRGGQETQYF.

Details on this clone: This sample also contains other DNA sequences that code for the same CDR3. The genes are TRBV9 and TRBJ2-1; a weak D match, TRBD2 (7 bases). Germline CDR1 and CDR2: SGDLS and YYNGEE. CDR3 length equals 16 residues. Deletions cut 0 bases from V and 3 bases from J, with 13 bases between. This CDR3 reads CASSVAGRGSYNEQFF. The CDR3, as DNA: TGTGCCAGCAGCGTAGCTGGGAGGGGGAGCTACAATGAGCAGTTCTTC.

The rearrangement joins TRBV9 to TRBJ1-2; D unclear. Per germline, CDR1 SGDLS and CDR2 YYNGEE. V was cut by 5 bases and J by 4 bases, with 12 bases left in between. The CDR3 loop spans 13 amino acids. The CDR3 here is CASRRTGLYGYTF. Written as DNA, the CDR3 is TGTGCCAGCAGGAGAACTGGGCTCTATGGCTACACCTTC.

The rearrangement links TRBV5-1 to TRBJ2-7; 10 positions match TRBD1. The ends lost 1 base at V and 1 base at J; junction bases unmatched: 2. The CDR3 length is 15 residues. Per germline, CDR1 SGHRS and CDR2 YFSETQ. The CDR3 DNA reads as TGCGCCAGCAGCTTGAGGACAGGGGGGTCCTACGAGCAGTACTTC. Residues: CASSLRTGGSYEQYF.

This chain links TRBV9 with TRBJ2-7; D perhaps matches TRBD1 (7 bases). The CDR3 is 16 amino acids. V gave up 0 bases and J gave up 1 base, with 14 bases separating them. Germline CDR1 is SGDLS and CDR2 is YYNGEE. CDR3 sequence reads: CASSVGGDSSSYEQYF. CDR3 in DNA: TGTGCCAGCAGCGTAGGGGGGGACAGTTCTTCCTACGAGCAGTACTTC.

The chain combines TRBV4-2 with TRBJ2-7, with D possibly TRBD2 on 6 matching bases. V was shortened by 4 bases and J by 1 base, with 11 bases between the two germline ends. The germline V gene has CDR1 LGHNA and CDR2 YNFKEQ. CDR3 length: 14 amino acids. The CDR3: CASSRGDASYEQYF. CDR3 bases: TGTGCCAGCAGCCGCGGGGACGCATCCTACGAGCAGTACTTC.

This clone showed up just once. Sequence at one end of the junction differs from germline and may be a read error. CDR3 DNA sequence: TGTGCCAGCGTGGGCCTGGAGGGGAATCTCAGCTTC. Protein product: CASVGLEGNLSF. The chain carries TRBV9 and TRBJ1-2, with a weak D call TRBD1 (5 bases). Germline-derived CDR1 and CDR2 are SGDLS and YYNGEE. This CDR3 is 12 amino acids long.

The chain combines TRBV6-6 with TRBJ1-1, with D perhaps TRBD1 (6 bases). Deletions cut 0 bases from V and 3 bases from J, with 11 bases between. Germline V lookup: CDR1 MNHNY, CDR2 SVGAGI (reference sequence). The CDR3 is 15 amino acids. As DNA, the CDR3 is TGTGCCAGCAGTTACTCGAAAAACAGGGACACTGAAGCTTTCTTT. Amino acid sequence: CASSYSKNRDTEAFF.